Included here is one T cell receptor beta chain sequence, with context. Its specific antigen is unknown. No qualities accompany the bases; no much larger clone lies one base away. Enrolling through a virtual design, the prospective study's participants ranged in age from roughly 18 to 100 years and lived across 24 United States geographic areas. To assign participants to cohorts, the prospective study relied on clinical history that participants themselves reported in a screening survey and a study questionnaire. Recovered participants in ImmuneRACE Cohort 3 were defined as having two consecutive negative NP/OP PCR tests, clearance from a healthcare professional, or resolution of symptoms. Mobile phlebotomists in the prospective study collected whole blood, serum and a nasopharyngeal or oropharyngeal swab from every participant. Over a roughly 2-month period, participants in the prospective study had the option of providing additional blood draws and questionnaires. Before DNA extraction, blood samples from the prospective study were shipped at room temperature or frozen.

Counted from cysteine to phenylalanine, this CDR3 has 14 amino acids. This entry keeps only the CDR3 DNA: 42 bases, framed from base 1. V gives up 3 bases and J gives up 3 bases, and the segment between their germline ends measures 11 bases. Taken from the germline V gene, the CDR1 and CDR2 loops are SGHVS and FQNEAQ. TCRbeta CDR3 regions were amplified from genomic DNA using the immunoSEQ Assay, a bias-controlled multiplex PCR. From the authors' description of their analysis: The number of nucleated cells in each sample was estimated from the amplification of reference gene primers within the assay. To quantify the absolute abundance of each unique TCRbeta CDR3 rearrangement, sequence reads were collapsed and filtered. For each sample, productive Simpson clonality was calculated by taking the square root of Simpson's diversity index across productive rearrangements. Imported from immuneACCESS, the table was reduced by TCRdb to in-frame sequences with V and J called. These copies leave out some clones; in studies compared against another copy, an unresolved V gene accounts for under half, and the cause of the remainder is not known. V and J calls and clone size are given by that table; D and trimming were obtained from the DNA. The sample data list about 380,000 clones, and more than 85% of these were observed just once. The ten top clones hold 3% of the sample.

This specimen belongs to a study of blood T cell repertoires in COVID-19 (TCRdb year 2020). Context from the whole study: Samples from collaborators originated in the United States, Italy and Spain and spanned both the acute and convalescent phases of COVID-19. The samples were drawn from two sources: the first 160 participants of the ongoing ImmuneRACE study, and 1,000 to 1,500 subjects contributed by 6 global collaborators. The material from the prospective study consisted of cDNA or gDNA derived from T cells, B-cell-depleted T cells, or PBMCs. The repertoires were made available in a free public database intended to serve as a resource for research on the immune response to SARS-CoV-2. Where available, HLA class I and class II types were obtained from metadata supplied by the sample provider rather than from assay-based typing. Sample metadata almost always included a de-identified subject ID, COVID-19 status, age in years and sex. Deeply sampled blood TCRbeta repertoires from subjects exposed to, actively infected with, or recovered from COVID-19 were included in the dataset. General study outcomes and caveats: The amount of clinical and demographic metadata varied by source and participant and was provided uncurated.

Sequences were obtained from PBMCs or T cells enriched from blood (not recorded which). Here the chain combines TRBV7-8 and TRBJ1-1; too little of a D gene remains to name it. The clonotype comes from a woman under 40 who had recovered from COVID-19. In nucleotides, the sequence is TGTGCCAGCAGCTTTGAGGGTTGGCACACTGAAGCTTTCTTT. Translated, this gives CASSFEGWHTEAFF.